The 24 T cell receptor beta chains below come from one sample, sequenced in a study of response to subunit inactivated influenza vaccine. Via MiXCR, TCRdb re-called the RT-PCR reads, giving one row per CDR3 protein. This table holds about 700,000 distinct CDR3 sequences, 14% found once. The starting material was PBMCs from blood, obtained 14 to 15 days before vaccination. The source of these receptors is a man aged 45-65 years who received an inactivated influenza vaccine.

This clonotype was seen at least ten times. The chain has TRBV5-1 and TRBJ2-1; D perhaps matches TRBD2 (7 bases). Germline V gene data show CDR1 as SGHRS and CDR2 as YFSETQ. V was cut by 5 bases and J by 10 bases, with 28 bases left in between. The CDR3 runs to 17 residues. The CDR3 loop reads CASRQNLAGNRRGEQFF. CDR3 nucleotides: TGCGCCAGCAGACAGAACTTAGCGGGCAACAGGAGGGGGGAGCAGTTCTTC.

This clonotype was detected only a few times. The chain recombines TRBV6-1 with TRBJ1-6, with a tentative D call TRBD1 (5 bases). V was shortened by 6 bases and J by 9 bases, with 12 bases between the two germline ends. The CDR3 covers 13 residues. Germline values: CDR1 MNHNS, CDR2 SASEGT. The CDR3 DNA is TGTGCCAGCAGCCTGGGGGGGATTTCACCCCTCCACTTT. Protein: CASSLGGISPLHF.

This clonotype was seen more than once but under ten times. The chain uses TRBV10-3 and TRBJ2-7, with a possible D match to TRBD1 (5 bases). This CDR3 region has 16 residues. Germline CDR1 reads ENHRY; CDR2 reads SYGVKD. The V end was cut by 0 bases, the J end by 2 bases, with 14 bases between. The DNA for the CDR3 is TGTGCCATCAGTGAGTCGGCTGGTCAGGGCCCCTACGAGCAGTACTTC. Protein sequence: CAISESAGQGPYEQYF.

The chain combines TRBV7-9 with TRBJ2-7; D uncertain. The CDR3 sequence is 14 residues long. From germline, CDR1 is SEHNR and CDR2 FQNEAQ (reference sequence). V dropped 2 bases and J dropped 3 bases, with 11 bases sitting between them. CDR3 in DNA: TGTGCCAGCAGCTTACGGACGGACGACTACGAGCAGTACTTC. Its protein is CASSLRTDDYEQYF.

CDR3 region: CAISDGSYEQYF. CDR3 bases: TGTGCCATCAGTGATGGGTCCTACGAGCAGTACTTC. The genes are TRBV10-3 and TRBJ2-7, with D uncertain. The V gene lost 3 bases and the J gene lost 1 base, with 4 bases spanning the gap. CDR3 length: 12 amino acids. The germline V gene has CDR1 ENHRY and CDR2 SYGVKD.

This rearrangement joins TRBV6-1 to TRBJ1-1; D may be TRBD1 (5 bases). This CDR3 is built from 13 residues. The V gene's germline CDR1 is MNHNS and CDR2 SASEGT. The V gene lost 8 bases and the J gene lost 1 base, with 11 bases spanning the gap. CDR3 loop: CASSGDANTEAFF. DNA for the CDR3: TGTGCCAGCTCGGGGGACGCGAACACTGAAGCTTTCTTT.

This clonotype was counted only a few times. The chain joins TRBV20-1 to TRBJ2-5; 8 bases fit TRBD1. With 1 base clipped from V and 1 base from J, the junction kept 2 bases outside the gene matches. The germline V gene has CDR1 DFQATT and CDR2 SNEGSKA (reference sequence). The CDR3 runs 14 residues. The CDR3: CSARGTGTQETQYF. The CDR3 DNA sequence: TGCAGTGCTAGAGGGACAGGGACCCAAGAGACCCAGTACTTC.

This clonotype was seen only a few times. The gene calls are TRBV6-1 and TRBJ2-1, with no clear D. V lost 6 bases to trimming and J lost 0 bases, with 15 bases between them. The CDR3 spans 16 residues. Germline V gene lookup returns CDR1 MNHNS and CDR2 SASEGT. Here the CDR3 DNA reads TGTGCCAGCAGCCCTCTTGCGGAGAGCTCCTACAATGAGCAGTTCTTC. Protein product: CASSPLAESSYNEQFF.

This clonotype was seen only a few times. The V call is TRBV4-2, the J call TRBJ2-7; no clear D. This CDR3 comprises 16 residues. Deletions cut 0 bases from V and 2 bases from J, with 14 bases between. The germline CDR1 and CDR2 sequences are LGHNA and YNFKEQ. CDR3: CASSQEYVQETYEQYF. In nucleotides, the CDR3 is TGTGCCAGCAGCCAAGAGTATGTGCAGGAAACCTACGAGCAGTACTTC.

The sample holds a few counts of this clonotype. The chain employs TRBV5-1 and TRBJ2-7; D possibly corresponds to TRBD1 (6 bases). Trimming took 4 bases from V and 4 from J, leaving 15 bases between them. This CDR3 is built from 14 residues. The germline gives CDR1 SGHRS, CDR2 YFSETQ. The CDR3 DNA is TGCGCCAGCAGCAAGAACAGGGATCATTACGAGCAGTACTTC. Protein product: CASSKNRDHYEQYF.

This clonotype was found a few times. The J gene is TRBJ2-5, the V gene TRBV5-1; the match to TRBD1 covers 8 bases. CDR3 length equals 14 residues. The germline V gene has CDR1 SGHRS and CDR2 YFSETQ. V gave up 3 bases and J gave up 1 base; unmatched junction bases: 2. The CDR3 reads CASSYGQGQETQYF. CDR3 nucleotide sequence: TGCGCCAGCAGCTACGGACAGGGCCAAGAGACCCAGTACTTC.

This chain joins TRBV6-2 or TRBV6-3 and TRBJ2-1, with D unclear. V was cut by 2 bases and J by 2 bases, with 13 bases left in between. Germline CDR1 is MNHEY and CDR2 is SVGEGT. The CDR3 has 16 residues. The CDR3 region has the DNA TGTGCCAGCAGTTACCCGGGCCTTTCGGCCTACAATGAGCAGTTCTTC. As protein: CASSYPGLSAYNEQFF.

This clonotype was detected many times. The chain joins TRBV6-5 to TRBJ1-2, with D possibly TRBD1 on 5 matching bases. The V and J ends lost 2 bases and 1 base respectively, with 11 bases between them. The CDR3 is 15 amino acids. CDR1 is MNHEY and CDR2 is SVGAGI in the germline V gene. This CDR3 is CASSYSQGFNYGYTF. The CDR3 coding sequence is TGTGCCAGCAGTTACAGTCAGGGATTTAACTATGGCTACACCTTC.

This clonotype was found many times. The chain recombines TRBV29-1 with TRBJ1-4, with D tentatively TRBD1 (5 bases). The CDR3 loop spans 15 amino acids. With 3 bases removed from V and 5 bases from J, the gap between germline ends came to 16 bases. Looked up from germline, CDR1 is SQVTM and CDR2 is ANQGSEA. Here the CDR3 DNA reads TGCAGCGTTGAGGTACAAAGGGGCTTCAATGAAAAACTGTTTTTT. Amino acids: CSVEVQRGFNEKLFF.

In this sample, this clonotype turned up a few times. V gene TRBV2 combines with J gene TRBJ1-5; possibly TRBD1 for D (5 bases). Looked up from germline, CDR1 is SNHLY and CDR2 is FYNNEI. There are 12 residues in the CDR3. V was clipped by 6 bases and J by 7 bases, with 10 bases between them. The CDR3 reads CASRDNRQPQHF. CDR3 bases: TGTGCCAGCAGGGATAACAGGCAGCCCCAGCATTTT.

At least ten counts were recorded for this clonotype. Sequence at one end of the junction differs from germline and may be a read error. This chain uses TRBV7-2 with TRBJ2-3; 8 positions agree with TRBD2. The CDR3 spans 15 residues. Germline-derived CDR1 and CDR2 are SGHTA and FQGNSA. The CDR3 loop is CASSLGGLAADTQYF. In DNA, the CDR3 is TGCGCCAGCAGCTTGGGTGGACTAGCAGCAGATACGCAGTATTTT. Full variable domain (missing parts from reference TRBV7-2 and TRBJ2-3): GAGVSQSPSNKVTEKGKDVELRCDPISGHTALYWYRQSLGQGLEFLIYFQGNSAPDKSGLPSDRFSAERTGGSVSTLTIQRTQQEDSAVYLCASSLGGLAADTQYFGPGTRLTVL.

The chain combines TRBV4-2 with TRBJ2-3; 7 nucleotides agree with TRBD1. V was clipped by 0 bases and J by 11 bases; unmatched bases: 8. The CDR3 consists of 14 residues. CDR1 is LGHNA, CDR2 YNFKEQ, per germline. The CDR3 loop reads CASSQDQGVGKQYF. CDR3 nucleotide sequence: TGTGCCAGCAGCCAAGATCAGGGGGTGGGGAAGCAGTATTTT.

V and J are TRBV4-3 and TRBJ2-5, with TRBD2 identical over 14 bases. Per the germline V gene, CDR1 is LGHNA and CDR2 is YSLEER. V trimming: 1 base; J trimming: 7 bases; junction bases outside the gene matches: 11. The CDR3 is made up of 18 amino acids. CDR3 nucleotides: TGCGCCAGCAGCCAAGGGACTAGCGGGGGGCCCAACAGTCGGACCCAGTACTTC. Amino acids: CASSQGTSGGPNSRTQYF.

About this clonotype itself: It may be a read error: a sequence one base away is much more abundant. The V gene is TRBV3-1, the J gene TRBJ1-2; the D gene is possibly TRBD1 (6 bases). CDR3 length equals 15 residues. The germline gives CDR1 LGHDT, CDR2 YNNKEL (reference sequence). For the CDR3, the DNA is TGTGCCTGCAGCCAAGATACCGCAGGGGTCTATGGCTACACCTTC. It codes for CACSQDTAGVYGYTF.

The chain carries TRBV11-1 and TRBJ2-5; possible D gene TRBD2, 6 bases. Germline V CDR1 and CDR2: SGHAT, FQDESV (reference sequence). This CDR3 has 19 residues. V gave up 3 bases and J gave up 4 bases, with 27 bases separating them. CDR3 nucleotides: TGTGCCAGCAGCTTGGGTTCGATCCGAAGCGCTCTGGGGGGAGAGACCCAGTACTTC. Protein product: CASSLGSIRSALGGETQYF.

The sample holds a few counts of this clonotype. J is TRBJ1-4 and V is TRBV4-1; D gene ambiguous. Germline values: CDR1 MGHRA, CDR2 YSYEKL. Trimming pared 6 bases from V and 8 bases from J, leaving 16 bases between. The CDR3 length is 14 residues. CDR3 residues: CASRRDTGREKLFF. DNA of the CDR3: TGCGCCAGCAGAAGAGACACCGGCAGGGAAAAACTGTTTTTT.

This clonotype showed up just a few times. This chain uses TRBV28 with TRBJ2-1; D is undetermined. Trimming shortened V by 3 bases and J by 3 bases, and 9 bases separated the two germline ends. This CDR3 has 14 amino acids. In germline, CDR1 is MDHEN, CDR2 SYDVKM. CDR3 loop: CASSLADHYNEQFF. CDR3 nucleotide sequence: TGTGCCAGCAGTTTGGCGGATCACTACAATGAGCAGTTCTTC.

The chain combines TRBV7-2 with TRBJ2-7; 10 nucleotides line up with TRBD1. This CDR3 is built from 15 residues. The germline V gene encodes CDR1 SGHTA and CDR2 FQGNSA. Unmatched junction bases numbered 7, after V lost 5 bases and J lost 3 bases. CDR3 bases: TGTGCCAGCAGCCTCCGGGACAGGGGAATCTACGAGCAGTACTTC. Its protein product is CASSLRDRGIYEQYF.

This clonotype was observed a handful of times. The rearrangement links TRBV27 to TRBJ2-3; a possible D gene is TRBD1 (6 bases). This CDR3 contains 14 residues. Germline V gene data show CDR1 as MNHEY and CDR2 as SMNVEV (reference sequence). V gave up 6 bases and J gave up 2 bases, with 12 bases separating them. The CDR3 DNA follows: TGTGCCAGCAGAGCTAACAGGGTCACAGATACGCAGTATTTT. The encoded protein is CASRANRVTDTQYF.